The 5 T cell receptor beta chains given below trace back to one sample, sequenced in a study of breast tumors, draining lymph nodes, adjacent tissues. TCRdb ran MiXCR on the multiplex PCR reads and lists one entry per CDR3 protein. The table has approximately 130,000 distinct CDR3 sequences, 21% seen once; the top ten hold 2.2%. Samples came from axillary lymph nodes draining the breast cancer. Material: axillary lymph node tissue. These receptors all stem from a female donor with breast cancer. Some clones in this sample may be carry-over from other donors' samples.

This clonotype came up many times. This chain joins TRBV11-2 and TRBJ2-5, with TRBD1 as a possible D gene (6 bases). V was pared by 2 bases and J by 0 bases, with 10 bases between. CDR3 length: 15 residues. The germline V gene encodes CDR1 SGHAT and CDR2 FQNNGV. CDR3 bases: TGTGCCAGCAGCTTACGATGGACAGACCAAGAGACCCAGTACTTC. It specifies CASSLRWTDQETQYF.

Ten or more counts support this clonotype. This chain uses TRBV6-1 with TRBJ2-5; 7 bases agree with TRBD2. This CDR3 spans 14 amino acids. The V gene end was trimmed by 10 bases and the J gene end by 7 bases; junction bases not matched to a gene: 15. CDR1 is MNHNS and CDR2 is SASEGT in the germline V gene. This CDR3 is CATLTSDGRLTQYF. CDR3 bases: TGTGCCACCCTGACCTCAGACGGGAGGTTGACCCAGTACTTC.

This clonotype came up many times. The V call is TRBV20-1, the J call TRBJ1-3; D gene uncertain. Germline assignment: CDR1 DFQATT and CDR2 SNEGSKA (reference sequence). The CDR3 is made up of 13 amino acids. The V end lost 6 bases, the J end lost 0 bases, and 9 bases lay between the germline ends. The CDR3 loop is CSALRSSGNTIYF. The CDR3 DNA reads as TGCAGTGCCCTAAGGAGCTCTGGAAACACCATATATTTT.

V usage is TRBV19 and J usage is TRBJ1-5; 7 positions agree with TRBD1. The ends lost 3 bases at V and 4 bases at J; junction bases unmatched: 6. CDR1 is LNHDA, CDR2 SQIVND, per germline (reference sequence). The CDR3 covers 15 residues. CDR3 sequence: CASSIWQGVNQPQHF. DNA for the CDR3: TGTGCCAGTAGTATTTGGCAGGGGGTGAATCAGCCCCAGCATTTT. Combining the CDR3 with reference TRBV19 and TRBJ1-5 gives the whole variable domain DGGITQSPKYLFRKEGQNVTLSCEQNLNHDAMYWYRQDPGQGLRLIYYSQIVNDFQKGDIAEGYSVSREKKESFPLTVTSAQKNPTAFYLCASSIWQGVNQPQHFGDGTRLSIL.

This clonotype was observed many times. This rearrangement joins TRBV27 to TRBJ1-5; D remains unclear. Trimming removed 10 bases from V and 2 bases from J, with 15 bases in between. The CDR3 is 14 amino acids. Germline CDR1 MNHEY, CDR2 SMNVEV (reference sequence). The CDR3, as DNA: TGTGCCACCCGATTAGGACGGGGCAATCAGCCCCAGCATTTT. It is translated as CATRLGRGNQPQHF.